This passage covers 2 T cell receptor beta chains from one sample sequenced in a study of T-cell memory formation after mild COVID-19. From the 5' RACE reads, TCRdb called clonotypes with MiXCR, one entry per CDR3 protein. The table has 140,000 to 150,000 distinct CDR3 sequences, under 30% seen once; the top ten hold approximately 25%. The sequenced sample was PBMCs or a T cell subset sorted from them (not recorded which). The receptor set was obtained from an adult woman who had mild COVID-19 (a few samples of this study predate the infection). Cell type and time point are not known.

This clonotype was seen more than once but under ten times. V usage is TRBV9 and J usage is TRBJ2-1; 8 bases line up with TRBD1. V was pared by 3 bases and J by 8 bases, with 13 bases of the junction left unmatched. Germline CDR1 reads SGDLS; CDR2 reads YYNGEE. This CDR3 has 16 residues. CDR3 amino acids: CASSARDRGLQYEQFF. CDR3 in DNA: TGTGCCAGCAGCGCCCGCGACAGGGGTCTACAATATGAGCAGTTCTTC.

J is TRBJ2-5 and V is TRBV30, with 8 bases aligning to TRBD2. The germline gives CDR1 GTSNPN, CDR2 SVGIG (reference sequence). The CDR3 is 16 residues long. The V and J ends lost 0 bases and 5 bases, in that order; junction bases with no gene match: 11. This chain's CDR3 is CAWSVLAGGLGETQYF. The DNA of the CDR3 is TGTGCCTGGAGTGTTCTAGCGGGCGGACTGGGGGAGACCCAGTACTTC.